Reported below is one TCR beta chain. Reverse transcribed after extraction, RNA yielded cDNA as the sequencing template. Produced via immunoSEQ multiplex PCR; TCRdb's table is partial and in-frame only. The top ten hold 11% to 15% of the sample, which has approximately 160,000 clones, 55% to 75% seen once. The sample's treatment: oral pan-JAK inhibitor, 5-10 mg twice daily. The sample belongs to a study of CD8+ T cells in alopecia areata. The germline gives CDR1 SQVTM, CDR2 ANQGSEA. This CDR3 contains 13 residues. The V end was cut by 6 bases, the J end by 4 bases, with 12 bases between. Sequencing was performed on CD4+ T cells sorted from blood, taken at week 24, from a patient treated with tofacitinib. The receptor's source is a human donor with alopecia areata. This chain uses TRBV29-1 with TRBJ2-2; perhaps TRBD1 as D (7 bases). The CDR3 DNA reads as TGCAGCGTGAGACAGGGAGGCACCGGGGAGCTGTTTTTT. Residues: CSVRQGGTGELFF.